Presented here are 3 T cell receptor beta chains from one specimen sequenced in a study of blood T cell repertoires in COVID-19. Data came from immunoSEQ multiplex PCR; TCRdb stores just in-frame clones and leaves some out. This table has fewer than 250,000 clones, 85% appearing once. Sequences were obtained from peripheral blood. These receptors were collected from a woman aged 55 to 70 with active or convalescent COVID-19.

V gene TRBV6-5 combines with J gene TRBJ1-2; D is perhaps TRBD1 (6 bases). Germline V gene data show CDR1 as MNHEY and CDR2 as SVGAGI. Trimming cost V 5 bases and J 3 bases, with 16 bases left between them. This CDR3 region has 15 residues. The CDR3 coding sequence is TGTGCCAGCAGTAAAAACAGGGATGGGGACTATGGCTACACCTTC. Protein sequence: CASSKNRDGDYGYTF.

J is TRBJ2-7 and V is TRBV11-2; no definite D call. This CDR3 has 13 amino acids. Germline values: CDR1 SGHAT, CDR2 FQNNGV. Between the trimmed V and J ends, which lost 1 base and 11 bases, there was a span of 15 bases. CDR3 loop: CASSLAPGSPEYF. CDR3 nucleotide sequence: TGTGCCAGCAGCTTAGCGCCAGGATCCCCCGAGTACTTC.

V gene TRBV5-4 combines with J gene TRBJ2-7; TRBD1 is a possible D gene (6 bases). Looked up from germline, CDR1 is SGHNT and CDR2 is YYREEE (reference sequence). There are 15 residues in the CDR3. V was pared by 0 bases and J by 6 bases, with 16 bases between. The CDR3 loop reads CASSLVGGQGTEQYF. The CDR3, as DNA: TGTGCCAGCAGCTTGGTAGGGGGACAAGGCACCGAGCAGTACTTC.